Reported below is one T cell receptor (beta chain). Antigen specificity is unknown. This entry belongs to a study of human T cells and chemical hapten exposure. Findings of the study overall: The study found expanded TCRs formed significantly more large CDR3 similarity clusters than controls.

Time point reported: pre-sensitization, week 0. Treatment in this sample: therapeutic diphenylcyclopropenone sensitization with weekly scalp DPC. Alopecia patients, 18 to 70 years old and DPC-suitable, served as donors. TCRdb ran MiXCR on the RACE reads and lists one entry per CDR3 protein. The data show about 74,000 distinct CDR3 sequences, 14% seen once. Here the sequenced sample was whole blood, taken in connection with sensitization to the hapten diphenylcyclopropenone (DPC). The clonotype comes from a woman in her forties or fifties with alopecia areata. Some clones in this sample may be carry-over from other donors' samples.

The CDR3 DNA is TGTGCCAGCAGCTTAGATCGGCGGTTAGCTAACTATGGCTACACCTTC. Translating gives CASSLDRRLANYGYTF. This rearrangement joins TRBV11-2 to TRBJ1-2, with D unresolved. The CDR3 length is 16 residues. Germline V lookup: CDR1 SGHAT, CDR2 FQNNGV. Between the trimmed V and J ends, which lost 0 bases and 0 bases, there was a span of 11 bases.